A single sample is the source of the 20 T cell receptor beta chains below, sequenced in a study of T-cell memory formation after mild COVID-19. TCRdb fed the 5' RACE reads into MiXCR, producing one record per CDR3 protein. The table has 200,000 to 250,000 distinct CDR3 sequences, roughly 17% seen once. Sequencing input: PBMCs or a T cell subset sorted from them (not recorded which). The receptors derive from a man between 18 and 29 years old who had mild COVID-19 (a few samples of this study predate the infection). Cell type and time point are not known.

This clonotype appeared a few times. CDR3 sequence (DNA): TGTGCCAGCAGCTTCACGGACACTGAAGCTTTCTTT. Protein product: CASSFTDTEAFF. This chain uses TRBV7-9 with TRBJ1-1; D remains unclear. The CDR3 spans 12 residues. Germline V gives CDR1 SEHNR, CDR2 FQNEAQ (reference sequence). The V end lost 3 bases, the J end lost 3 bases, and 5 bases lay between the germline ends.

This clonotype was counted many times. This chain connects TRBV12-3 or TRBV12-4 to TRBJ2-5, with D unclear. V was pared by 2 bases and J by 1 base, with 5 bases between. The CDR3 extends over 13 amino acids. Written as DNA, the CDR3 is TGTGCCAGCAGTTTACGGAGCCAAGAGACCCAGTACTTC. It translates to CASSLRSQETQYF.

The chain has TRBV6-2 or TRBV6-3 and TRBJ1-2; D is undetermined. In germline, CDR1 is MNHEY, CDR2 SVGEGT. V lost 7 bases and J lost 4, with 13 bases in between. The CDR3 extends over 13 amino acids. The CDR3 nucleotides are TGTGCCAGCACGATCAGTTCCGGCTATGGCTACACCTTC. Protein product: CASTISSGYGYTF.

The sample holds a few counts of this clonotype. The chain employs TRBV7-3 and TRBJ1-3; D is ambiguous. Germline V gives CDR1 SGHTA, CDR2 FQGTGA. The V and J ends lost 5 bases and 4 bases respectively, with 15 bases between them. The CDR3 totals 15 residues. The CDR3 spells CASSQGSSQGNTIYF. In nucleotides, the CDR3 is TGTGCCAGCAGCCAAGGGTCCTCTCAGGGAAACACCATATATTTT. Full variable domain (rest looked up from reference TRBV7-3 and TRBJ1-3): GAGVSQTPSNKVTEKGKYVELRCDPISGHTALYWYRQSLGQGPEFLIYFQGTGAADDSGLPNDRFFAVRPEGSVSTLKIQRTERGDSAVYLCASSQGSSQGNTIYFGEGSWLTVV.

V and J are TRBV3-1 and TRBJ2-7; D not resolved. The V gene's germline CDR1 is LGHDT and CDR2 YNNKEL (reference sequence). V shed 6 bases and J shed 7 bases, with 13 bases lying between them. The CDR3 extends over 12 amino acids. The CDR3 reads CASSRLNVEQYF. CDR3 nucleotide sequence: TGTGCCAGCAGTCGACTTAATGTAGAGCAGTACTTC.

This clonotype was counted ten times or more. V and J are TRBV3-1 and TRBJ2-1; D gene uncertain. CDR3 length equals 16 residues. Trimming took 0 bases from V and 4 from J, leaving 13 bases between them. Germline values: CDR1 LGHDT, CDR2 YNNKEL (reference sequence). The DNA of the CDR3 is TGTGCCAGCAGCCAAGACACGGATCCCCTTTACAATGAGCAGTTCTTC. Protein sequence: CASSQDTDPLYNEQFF.

The chain recombines TRBV7-9 with TRBJ1-1; unclear D gene. The CDR3 is 11 amino acids. V was clipped by 3 bases and J by 11 bases, with 10 bases between them. The germline V gene encodes CDR1 SEHNR and CDR2 FQNEAQ (reference sequence). This chain's CDR3 is CASSLRSVAFF. CDR3 sequence (DNA): TGTGCCAGCAGCTTGAGATCGGTTGCTTTCTTT.

This chain joins TRBV5-1 and TRBJ1-1; D gene unclear. V shed 1 base and J shed 7 bases, with 11 bases lying between them. This CDR3 has 13 amino acids. Germline V gives CDR1 SGHRS, CDR2 YFSETQ. Here the CDR3 reads CASSLLGEGEAFF. CDR3 nucleotides: TGCGCCAGCAGCTTGCTGGGTGAGGGTGAAGCTTTCTTT. Supplemented by reference TRBV5-1 and TRBJ1-1, the full variable domain reads KAGVTQTPRYLIKTRGQQVTLSCSPISGHRSVSWYQQTPGQGLQFLFEYFSETQRNKGNFPGRFSGRQFSNSRSEMNVSTLELGDSALYLCASSLLGEGEAFFGQGTRLTVV.

This clonotype occurred a few times. V usage is TRBV5-6 and J usage is TRBJ2-6, with 10 bases lining up with TRBD1. The CDR3 covers 17 residues. Germline values: CDR1 SGHDT, CDR2 YYEEEE. The junction had 4 bases not matched to a gene; V was cut back by 4 bases and J by 0 bases. CDR3 nucleotide sequence: TGTGCCAGCAGCCTCGGGACAGGGGCCTCTGGGGCCAACGTCCTGACTTTC. This gives the protein CASSLGTGASGANVLTF.

The chain links TRBV4-1 to TRBJ1-5; D possibly corresponds to TRBD1 (5 bases). The germline V gene encodes CDR1 MGHRA and CDR2 YSYEKL. Trimming cost V 1 base and J 3 bases, with 13 bases left between them. This CDR3 contains 16 residues. CDR3 sequence (DNA): TGCGCCAGCAGCCAAGGGGCAGGGCTGTACAATCAGCCCCAGCATTTT. Its translation is CASSQGAGLYNQPQHF.

The rearrangement joins TRBV6-4 to TRBJ2-3, with D tentatively TRBD1 or TRBD2 (5 bases each). V lost 4 bases and J lost 7, with 15 bases in between. The CDR3 covers 14 residues. Germline V gene lookup returns CDR1 MRHNA and CDR2 SNTAGT. The CDR3 region has the DNA TGTGCCAGCAGTGCCGGGGCGGGTCAGAATACGCAGTATTTT. This translates into CASSAGAGQNTQYF.

V is TRBV24-1 and J is TRBJ1-1; the D is unclear. V was clipped by 2 bases and J by 1 base, with 10 bases between them. The CDR3 has 15 residues. Germline lookup yields CDR1 KGHDR and CDR2 SFDVKD. CDR3 in DNA: TGTGCCACCAGTGATTCCGGACGTACGAACACTGAAGCTTTCTTT. It yields the protein CATSDSGRTNTEAFF.

This clonotype was detected only a few times. The chain carries TRBV5-1 and TRBJ2-1; a possible D gene is TRBD2 (6 bases). Germline V gene sequence: CDR1 SGHRS, CDR2 YFSETQ. Trimming took off 4 bases at V and 9 bases at J, with 20 bases between the two ends. The length of the CDR3 is 15 residues. CDR3 loop: CASSAGTSSEGEQFF. CDR3 in DNA: TGCGCCAGCAGCGCTGGGACTTCAAGTGAGGGTGAGCAGTTCTTC.

In regard to this clonotype: This may arise from a read error, as a much more abundant clone is one base away. The J gene is TRBJ2-7, the V gene TRBV10-3; D is uncertain. Trimming removed 7 bases from V and 2 bases from J, with 15 bases in between. The length of the CDR3 is 14 residues. CDR1 is ENHRY and CDR2 is SYGVKD in the germline V gene. CDR3 nucleotides: TGTGCCATCAAATCCCAGTCTCGCCCCTACGAGCAGTACTTC. Its translation is CAIKSQSRPYEQYF.

This chain uses TRBV7-2 with TRBJ2-5; D is undetermined. There are 13 residues in the CDR3. From germline, CDR1 is SGHTA and CDR2 FQGNSA. Between the trimmed V and J ends, which lost 3 bases and 3 bases, there was a span of 8 bases. The CDR3: CASSFVREETQYF. Here the CDR3 DNA reads TGTGCCAGCAGCTTTGTAAGGGAAGAGACCCAGTACTTC. Supplemented by reference TRBV7-2 and TRBJ2-5, the full variable domain reads GAGVSQSPSNKVTEKGKDVELRCDPISGHTALYWYRQSLGQGLEFLIYFQGNSAPDKSGLPSDRFSAERTGGSVSTLTIQRTQQEDSAVYLCASSFVREETQYFGPGTRLLVL.

This clonotype appeared a few times. The chain carries TRBV12-3 or TRBV12-4 and TRBJ2-5; 10 bases match TRBD2. The CDR3 runs to 17 residues. After removal of 3 bases from V and 5 bases from J, the junction contained 12 bases not matched to a gene. CDR3 nucleotides: TGTGCCAGCAGTTTCGGGCTAGCGGGGGTCCGCGGGGAGACCCAGTACTTC. It is translated as CASSFGLAGVRGETQYF.

A few counts support this clonotype. The gene calls are TRBV7-8 and TRBJ2-5; 8 positions agree with TRBD2. V trimming: 1 base; J trimming: 5 bases; junction bases outside the gene matches: 6. This CDR3 has 15 residues. The germline V gene encodes CDR1 SGHVS and CDR2 FQNEAQ. In DNA, the CDR3 is TGTGCCAGCAGCTTAGACACGGGGGGGCGGGAGACCCAGTACTTC. Encoded protein: CASSLDTGGRETQYF.

The chain employs TRBV11-2 and TRBJ2-4, with unresolved D. V dropped 0 bases and J dropped 4 bases, with 4 bases sitting between them. From germline, CDR1 is SGHAT and CDR2 FQNNGV. This CDR3 comprises 13 residues. The CDR3 region has the DNA TGTGCCAGCAGCTTAGAACAGAAAAACATTCAGTACTTC. Translated: CASSLEQKNIQYF. Based on the CDR3 plus reference TRBV11-2 and TRBJ2-4, the full variable domain is EAGVAQSPRYKIIEKRQSVAFWCNPISGHATLYWYQQILGQGPKLLIQFQNNGVVDDSQLPKDRFSAERLKGVDSTLKIQPAKLEDSAVYLCASSLEQKNIQYFGAGTRLSVL.

This CDR3 is CASSVQGRSSYNEQFF. In nucleotides, the CDR3 is TGTGCCAGTAGTGTGCAGGGACGGAGCTCCTACAATGAGCAGTTCTTC. The V and J genes are TRBV19 and TRBJ2-1, with D perhaps being TRBD1 or TRBD2 (5 bases each). The CDR3 is 16 amino acids. Germline CDR1 is LNHDA and CDR2 is SQIVND (reference sequence). V lost 5 bases, J lost 0 bases, and 14 bases lay in between.

This clonotype was seen at least ten times. V is TRBV7-3 and J is TRBJ2-1, with 8 nucleotides matching TRBD2. J gave up 15 bases and V 5 bases, and 12 bases lay outside the gene matches. CDR1 and CDR2 from the germline V gene are SGHTA and FQGTGA. CDR3 size: 13 residues. CDR3 sequence reads: CASSQTRRGGWFF. In DNA form, the CDR3 reads TGTGCCAGCAGCCAAACCCGCCGGGGGGGGTGGTTCTTC.